This is a list of T cell receptor beta chains from one sample in a study of cytomegalovirus exposure and HLA in healthy donors. Generated by immunoSEQ multiplex PCR, the TCRdb table keeps only in-frame clones and is missing some. The data contain approximately 150,000 clones, about 91% of them singletons. The sequencing input was PBMCs. These receptors originate from a man aged 18 to 30 in good health and CMV-seropositive. The CDR3 runs from the conserved cysteine through the conserved F or W. A D gene is named only where the DNA matches it firmly. The size field is filled for only some rows; it gives once, few, many or a size class.

v_gene	j_gene	abundance	d_gene	CDR3nt	CDR3aa
TRBV5-4	TRBJ2-2	-	TRBD1	TGTGCCAGCAGCCAGGGGACAGGGGAAAAAATCGGGGAGCTGTTTTTT	CASSQGTGEKIGELFF
TRBV6-1	TRBJ1-5	few	TRBD1	TGTGCCAGCAGCGGGACAGATTATAGCAATCAGCCCCAGCATTTT	CASSGTDYSNQPQHF
TRBV4-1	TRBJ2-7	-	TRBD1	TGCGCCAGCAGCCAGAATAGGGACAGGGGCTCCTACGAGCAGTACTTC	CASSQNRDRGSYEQYF
TRBV5-4	TRBJ1-3	-	-	TGTGCCAGCGGACAGTCTTCCTCTGGAAACACCATATATTTT	CASGQSSSGNTIYF
TRBV4-2	TRBJ1-2	-	-	TGTGCCAGCAGCCACCAGGGGCAGGACTATGGCTACACCTTC	CASSHQGQDYGYTF
TRBV27	TRBJ2-1	-	TRBD2	TGTGCCAGCAGTCCCGGGACTAGCGTGTCGGCGGGACAGTTCTTC	CASSPGTSVSAGQFF
TRBV5-1	TRBJ2-1	-	-	TGCGCCAGCAGCTTGGAGGCTAGCTACAATGAGCAGTTCTTC	CASSLEASYNEQFF
TRBV7-8	TRBJ2-2	-	-	TGTGCCAGCTCCTGGGGGGCGGGAGCTCCAGGGGAGCTGTTTTTT	CASSWGAGAPGELFF
TRBV7-2	TRBJ1-4	-	-	TGTGCCAGCAGCTTTGGTGGATCGGGGAAACTGTTTTTT	CASSFGGSGKLFF
TRBV19	TRBJ1-1	-	-	TGTGCCAGTAGTATAAAGAGAAACACTGAAGCTTTCTTT	CASSIKRNTEAFF